These 5 T cell receptor beta chains came from one sample sequenced in a study of T cell responses to AZD1222 COVID-19 vaccine. Clones were read by immunoSEQ multiplex PCR, and TCRdb kept only the in-frame ones, dropping some. This sample has about 82,000 clones, with more than 90% found just once. Sequencing used peripheral blood, obtained on day 0 of AZD1222 vaccination. These receptors all come from an adult in good health.

J is TRBJ1-2 and V is TRBV5-1; D remains ambiguous. V shed 0 bases and J shed 9 bases, with 9 bases lying between them. CDR1 is SGHRS and CDR2 is YFSETQ in the germline V gene. There are 12 residues in the CDR3. CDR3 sequence reads: CASSLESGSYTF. In DNA, the CDR3 is TGCGCCAGCAGCTTGGAATCGGGGAGCTACACCTTC.

The chain joins TRBV11-3 to TRBJ2-7; no clear D. The germline V and J ends were trimmed by 1 base and 6 bases, with 13 bases remaining between them. Germline V CDR1 and CDR2: SGHNT, YENEEA. The CDR3 length is 14 residues. The CDR3 protein is CASSLASSSGEQYF. CDR3 DNA sequence: TGTGCCAGCAGCTTAGCGTCCTCTTCGGGCGAGCAGTACTTC.

The genes are TRBV5-1 and TRBJ1-2; D gene unclear. Germline assignment: CDR1 SGHRS and CDR2 YFSETQ. CDR3 size: 17 residues. V dropped 0 bases and J dropped 9 bases, with 24 bases sitting between them. The CDR3 DNA sequence: TGCGCCAGCAGCTTGGACGGCAGAGCTCAAAGGGTCGTCAGCTACACCTTC. Residues: CASSLDGRAQRVVSYTF.

V gene TRBV7-9 combines with J gene TRBJ2-7; no definite D call. The CDR3 runs to 13 residues. The V and J ends lost 6 bases and 0 bases respectively, with 9 bases between them. CDR1 is SEHNR and CDR2 is FQNEAQ in the germline V gene (reference sequence). The CDR3 region is CASSGLLSYEQYF. The CDR3 coding sequence is TGTGCCAGCAGTGGGCTTCTCTCCTACGAGCAGTACTTC.

V is TRBV6-1 and J is TRBJ1-5; D call uncertain. The CDR3 has 14 amino acids. V was cut by 0 bases and J by 4 bases, with 7 bases left in between. Germline assignment: CDR1 MNHNS and CDR2 SASEGT. CDR3: CASSEAERNQPQHF. For the CDR3, the DNA is TGTGCCAGCAGTGAAGCAGAGAGGAATCAGCCCCAGCATTTT.